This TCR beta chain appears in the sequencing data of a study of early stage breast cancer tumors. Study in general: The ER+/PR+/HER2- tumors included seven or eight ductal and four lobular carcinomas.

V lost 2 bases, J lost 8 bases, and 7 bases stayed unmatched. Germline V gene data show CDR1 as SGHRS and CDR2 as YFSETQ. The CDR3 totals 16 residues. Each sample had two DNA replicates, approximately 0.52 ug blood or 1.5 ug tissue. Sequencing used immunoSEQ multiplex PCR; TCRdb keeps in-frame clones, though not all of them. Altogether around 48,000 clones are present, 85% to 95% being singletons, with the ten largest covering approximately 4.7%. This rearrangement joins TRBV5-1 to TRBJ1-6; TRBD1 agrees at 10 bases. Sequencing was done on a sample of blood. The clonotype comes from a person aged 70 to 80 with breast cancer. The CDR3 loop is CASSFSWTGGYSPLHF. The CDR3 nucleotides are TGCGCCAGCAGCTTCTCATGGACAGGGGGATATTCACCCCTCCACTTT.